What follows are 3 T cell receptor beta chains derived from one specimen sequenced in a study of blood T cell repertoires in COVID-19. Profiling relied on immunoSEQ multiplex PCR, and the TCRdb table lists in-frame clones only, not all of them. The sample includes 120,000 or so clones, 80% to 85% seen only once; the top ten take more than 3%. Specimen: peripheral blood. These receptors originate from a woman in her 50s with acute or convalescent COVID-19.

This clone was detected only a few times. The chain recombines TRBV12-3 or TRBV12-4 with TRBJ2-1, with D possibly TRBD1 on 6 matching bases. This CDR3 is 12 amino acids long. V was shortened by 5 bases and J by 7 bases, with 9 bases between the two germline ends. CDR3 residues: CASSTGTNEQFF. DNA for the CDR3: TGTGCCAGCAGTACCGGGACAAATGAGCAGTTCTTC.

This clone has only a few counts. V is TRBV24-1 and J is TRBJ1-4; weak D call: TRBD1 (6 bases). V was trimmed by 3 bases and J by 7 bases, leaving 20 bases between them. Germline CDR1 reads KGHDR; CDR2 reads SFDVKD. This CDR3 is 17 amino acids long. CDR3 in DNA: TGTGCCACCAGTGATCCTCTAGGACATCGAGGGGGTGAAAAACTGTTTTTT. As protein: CATSDPLGHRGGEKLFF.

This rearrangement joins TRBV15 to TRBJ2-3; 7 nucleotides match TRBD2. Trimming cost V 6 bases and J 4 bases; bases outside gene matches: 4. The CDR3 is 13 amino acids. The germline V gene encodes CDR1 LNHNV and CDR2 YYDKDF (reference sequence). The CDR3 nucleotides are TGTGCCACCAGAAGCGGGAACGCAGATACGCAGTATTTT. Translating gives CATRSGNADTQYF.